This TCR beta chain was retrieved from a study of blood T cell repertoires in COVID-19. At the level of the study: Acute and convalescent COVID-19 samples came from the United States, Italy and Spain.

Between the trimmed V and J ends, which lost 0 bases and 12 bases, there was a span of 18 bases. The length of the CDR3 is 15 residues. Germline CDR1 MGHRA, CDR2 YSYEKL. As handled by the study authors: Estimates of nucleated cell counts were drawn from the amplification of reference gene primers. Produced via immunoSEQ multiplex PCR; TCRdb's table is partial and in-frame only. From that table come the V and J calls and clone size; the DNA was used to work out D and trimming. The table includes tens of thousands of clones, over 70% detected once. This clonotype was obtained from an elderly man with active or convalescent COVID-19. The sequencing sample was made of peripheral blood. The chain uses TRBV4-1 and TRBJ2-1, with D unclear. The DNA of the CDR3 is TGCGCCAGCAGCCAAGAAGATGCCCCGCGGTTTGGGCAGTTCTTC. Residues: CASSQEDAPRFGQFF.